The 29 T cell receptor beta chains given below trace back to one sample, sequenced in a study of blood T cell repertoires in COVID-19 (dated by TCRdb to the early 2020s). The library was made by the immunoSEQ multiplex PCR assay. TCRdb holds this immuneACCESS table with in-frame rearrangements only. Some clones are missing; in checked studies, unresolved V genes explain under half, and the rest has no known cause. Within this sample are some 200,000 clones, with 86% of them counted one time only. In total, the top ten clones hold roughly 3.3% of the sample. Sequencing input: peripheral blood. The receptors derive from a man between 65 and 85 years old with acute or convalescent COVID-19.

The rearrangement uses TRBV27 and TRBJ2-7, with a weak D call TRBD2 (7 bases). V was cut by 7 bases and J by 0 bases, with 13 bases left in between. CDR3 size: 14 residues. CDR1 and CDR2 (germline): MNHEY, SMNVEV (reference sequence). The CDR3 region is CASNNGGPSYEQYF. CDR3 DNA: TGTGCCAGCAATAACGGGGGGCCCTCCTACGAGCAGTACTTC.

The rearrangement joins TRBV21-1 to TRBJ2-1; no DNA check was done on the table's D call, TRBD1. TRBV21-1 is shown as a pseudogene. The CDR3 extends over 11 amino acids. The CDR3 sequence is CASMQGHEQFF. DNA for the CDR3: TGTGCCAGCATGCAGGGCCATGAGCAGTTCTTC.

This clone came up a few times. This chain links TRBV4-1 with TRBJ2-3; TRBD1 agrees at 8 bases. V trimming: 6 bases; J trimming: 5 bases; junction bases outside the gene matches: 10. The CDR3 contains 15 residues. Germline V gene lookup returns CDR1 MGHRA and CDR2 YSYEKL. CDR3 in DNA: TGCGCCAGCAGACCCCAGGGGGCGCGAGTAGATACGCAGTATTTT. It specifies CASRPQGARVDTQYF.

The chain couples TRBV30 to TRBJ1-1; no reliable D call. Trimming left V 4 bases short and J 1 base short, with 4 bases between. The germline CDR1 and CDR2 sequences are GTSNPN and SVGIG (reference sequence). The CDR3 totals 11 residues. The chain's CDR3 is CAWNRNTEAFF. In DNA form, the CDR3 reads TGTGCCTGGAACAGGAACACTGAAGCTTTCTTT.

J is TRBJ2-1 and V is TRBV15, with 12 bases fitting TRBD2. The V segment lost 0 bases and the J segment 8 bases; nucleotides outside the gene matches: 2. This CDR3 is built from 15 residues. Germline V gives CDR1 LNHNV, CDR2 YYDKDF (reference sequence). Written as DNA, the CDR3 is TGTGCCACCAGCAGAGAACTAGCGGGGGGCGATGAGCAGTTCTTC. Translating gives CATSRELAGGDEQFF. Looking up the rest from reference TRBV15 and TRBJ2-1 gives the full variable domain: DAMVIQNPRYQVTQFGKPVTLSCSQTLNHNVMYWYQQKSSQAPKLLFHYYDKDFNNEADTPDNFQSRRPNTSFCFLDIRSPGLGDTAMYLCATSRELAGGDEQFFGPGTRLTVL.

The J gene is TRBJ1-6, the V gene TRBV18; D gene unclear. The CDR3 runs to 13 residues. V lost 9 bases and J lost 7, with 13 bases in between. Germline CDR1 is KGHSH and CDR2 is LQKENI. CDR3 in DNA: TGTGCCAGTGCCCGGGAGGCGAATTCACCCCTCCACTTT. As protein: CASAREANSPLHF.

The chain employs TRBV6-5 and TRBJ1-1; 7 nucleotides match TRBD1. Germline-derived CDR1 and CDR2 are MNHEY and SVGAGI. The CDR3 loop spans 15 amino acids. Trimming at V came to 0 bases and at J to 2 bases, leaving 3 bases not matched to a gene. The CDR3 bases are TGTGCCAGCAGTTACTCGACAGGGTTAAACACTGAAGCTTTCTTT. Amino acid sequence: CASSYSTGLNTEAFF.

The V call is TRBV5-1, the J call TRBJ1-4; TRBD1 matches 7 bases. Looked up from germline, CDR1 is SGHRS and CDR2 is YFSETQ. The J segment lost 8 bases and the V segment lost 4 bases, leaving 8 bases of the junction unmatched. The CDR3 length is 14 residues. The CDR3 protein is CASSEGQLGEKLFF. The CDR3 nucleotides read TGCGCCAGCAGCGAGGGACAGTTAGGAGAAAAACTGTTTTTT.

This clone was seen a handful of times. V and J are TRBV4-2 and TRBJ2-3; D gene uncertain. V was clipped by 0 bases and J by 6 bases, with 13 bases between them. Germline CDR1 reads LGHNA; CDR2 reads YNFKEQ. This CDR3 is built from 15 residues. As DNA, the CDR3 is TGTGCCAGCAGCCAAGATTGGGTTAGCAAGGATACGCAGTATTTT. Translation gives CASSQDWVSKDTQYF.

The chain uses TRBV6-5 and TRBJ2-6; perhaps TRBD1 as D (6 bases). Germline assignment: CDR1 MNHEY and CDR2 SVGAGI. V was trimmed by 2 bases and J by 2 bases, leaving 10 bases between them. CDR3 length equals 16 residues. In DNA, the CDR3 is TGTGCCAGCAGTTACGCCTCAGGGGCTGGGGCCAACGTCCTGACTTTC. As protein: CASSYASGAGANVLTF.

This sequence joins TRBV10-3 and TRBJ1-2, with D possibly being TRBD1 (6 bases). Germline CDR1 is ENHRY and CDR2 is SYGVKD. V shed 0 bases and J shed 2 bases, with 13 bases lying between them. CDR3 size: 16 residues. The CDR3 DNA follows: TGTGCCATCAGTGAGTCGAAGGGACAACTAAACTATGGCTACACCTTC. It is translated as CAISESKGQLNYGYTF.

The rearrangement links TRBV7-9 to TRBJ2-1; tentatively, D is TRBD2 (6 bases). The CDR3 is 17 amino acids. V lost 6 bases, J lost 6 bases, and 24 bases lay in between. CDR1 is SEHNR, CDR2 FQNEAQ, per germline (reference sequence). The CDR3 DNA reads TGTGCCAGCAGATCCCGGCAAAGACTAGGGATTACCAATGAGCAGTTCTTC. Encoded protein: CASRSRQRLGITNEQFF.

J is TRBJ2-1 and V is TRBV10-2; the match to TRBD2 covers 8 bases. V trimming: 5 bases; J trimming: 4 bases; junction bases outside the gene matches: 1. The CDR3 spans 13 residues. Germline lookup yields CDR1 WSHSY and CDR2 SAAADI. CDR3 DNA: TGCGCCAGCAGTCTAGCGGGTTACAATGAGCAGTTCTTC. It translates to CASSLAGYNEQFF.

The chain couples TRBV14 to TRBJ1-1; D is uncertain. This CDR3 has 12 amino acids. Germline V gives CDR1 SGHDN, CDR2 FVKESK. V dropped 3 bases and J dropped 6 bases, with 8 bases sitting between them. The CDR3 coding sequence is TGTGCCAGCAGCCATTGGGGAGCTGAAGCTTTCTTT. Amino acids: CASSHWGAEAFF.

The rearrangement uses TRBV2 and TRBJ1-6, with D possibly being TRBD1 (6 bases). V dropped 6 bases and J dropped 4 bases, with 19 bases sitting between them. This CDR3 comprises 17 residues. CDR1 and CDR2 (germline): SNHLY, FYNNEI. The CDR3 DNA sequence: TGTGCCAGCAGGGAACAGGGCCCTTATTCATATAATTCACCCCTCCACTTT. Its protein is CASREQGPYSYNSPLHF.

This sequence joins TRBV19 and TRBJ1-2; TRBD1 matches at 7 bases. The germline gives CDR1 LNHDA, CDR2 SQIVND (reference sequence). There are 12 residues in the CDR3. V was pared by 7 bases and J by 8 bases, with 7 bases of the junction left unmatched. The CDR3 protein is CASKGDREGYTF. CDR3 in DNA: TGTGCCAGTAAGGGCGACAGGGAAGGCTACACCTTC.

The rearrangement links TRBV11-3 to TRBJ2-7; possibly TRBD1 for D (6 bases). Germline V gives CDR1 SGHNT, CDR2 YENEEA. The CDR3 totals 14 residues. V gave up 5 bases and J gave up 1 base, with 12 bases separating them. The CDR3, as DNA: TGTGCCAGCAGCCCCCACAGGGATTCCTACGAGCAGTACTTC. Residues: CASSPHRDSYEQYF.

The rearrangement uses TRBV2 and TRBJ1-5, with 8 bases identical to TRBD1. V was clipped by 6 bases and J by 7 bases; unmatched bases: 8. The CDR3 loop spans 14 amino acids. Per germline, CDR1 SNHLY and CDR2 FYNNEI. The DNA of the CDR3 is TGTGCCAGCAGCCAGGGGGCTTCAGGGCAGCCCCAGCATTTT. It translates to CASSQGASGQPQHF. The full variable domain, with the rest looked up from reference TRBV2 and TRBJ1-5, is EPEVTQTPSHQVTQMGQEVILRCVPISNHLYFYWYRQILGQKVEFLVSFYNNEISEKSEIFDDQFSVERPDGSNFTLKIRSTKLEDSAMYFCASSQGASGQPQHFGDGTRLSIL.

J is TRBJ1-5 and V is TRBV7-2; D uncertain. This CDR3 region has 13 residues. Per the germline V gene, CDR1 is SGHTA and CDR2 is FQGNSA. The germline V and J ends were trimmed by 4 bases and 1 base, with 5 bases remaining between them. This CDR3 reads CASSSRSNQPQHF. The CDR3 DNA sequence: TGTGCCAGCAGCTCTAGGAGCAATCAGCCCCAGCATTTT.

The chain is built from TRBV6-5 and TRBJ1-6; 8 bases map to TRBD1. V lost 6 bases and J lost 10; bases outside the gene matches: 5. CDR3 length: 13 residues. In germline, CDR1 is MNHEY, CDR2 SVGAGI. This CDR3 reads CASSRGPGSPLHF. Written as DNA, the CDR3 is TGTGCCAGCAGCAGGGGGCCGGGGTCACCCCTCCACTTT.

The chain couples TRBV30 to TRBJ1-4; 8 bases map to TRBD1. This CDR3 has 12 amino acids. With V trimmed by 7 bases and J by 8 bases, 6 bases remained unmatched. CDR1 is GTSNPN, CDR2 SVGIG, per germline (reference sequence). This chain's CDR3 is CAFDRGEEKLFF. The CDR3 nucleotides are TGTGCCTTCGACAGGGGTGAGGAAAAACTGTTTTTT.

The chain combines TRBV11-2 with TRBJ2-7, with 9 bases identical to TRBD1. Looked up from germline, CDR1 is SGHAT and CDR2 is FQNNGV. The CDR3 is 14 residues long. V shed 4 bases, J shed 2 bases, and the junction held 3 bases outside the gene matches. CDR3: CASSSNRGPYEQYF. CDR3 DNA sequence: TGTGCCAGCAGCTCCAACAGGGGGCCCTACGAGCAGTACTTC. The full variable domain, completed using reference TRBV11-2 and TRBJ2-7, is EAGVAQSPRYKIIEKRQSVAFWCNPISGHATLYWYQQILGQGPKLLIQFQNNGVVDDSQLPKDRFSAERLKGVDSTLKIQPAKLEDSAVYLCASSSNRGPYEQYFGPGTRLTVT.

The chain carries TRBV6-1 and TRBJ1-3; perhaps TRBD1 as D (6 bases). Germline-derived CDR1 and CDR2 are MNHNS and SASEGT. V was trimmed by 0 bases and J by 0 bases, leaving 15 bases between them. CDR3 length: 18 amino acids. CDR3 protein: CASSEAAGQLSSGNTIYF. CDR3 DNA: TGTGCCAGCAGTGAAGCGGCCGGACAGTTGAGCTCTGGAAACACCATATATTTT.

The CDR3 DNA reads as TGTGCCAGCAGTGGGCAGGGCCCTCAGCCCCAGCATTTT. Amino acids: CASSGQGPQPQHF. The rearrangement links TRBV6-6 to TRBJ1-5, with D perhaps matching TRBD1 (5 bases). This CDR3 region has 13 residues. Germline loops: CDR1 MNHNY, CDR2 SVGAGI (reference sequence). V was trimmed by 5 bases and J by 6 bases, leaving 11 bases between them.

The CDR3 coding sequence is TGTGCCTGGAGTCTACGGGGACTAGCGGGAAATACCCAGTACTTC. Translation: CAWSLRGLAGNTQYF. The rearrangement links TRBV30 to TRBJ2-5; 13 nucleotides agree with TRBD2. Germline V gene lookup returns CDR1 GTSNPN and CDR2 SVGIG (reference sequence). The CDR3 loop spans 15 amino acids. The J segment lost 8 bases and the V segment lost 2 bases, leaving 8 bases of the junction unmatched.

The chain employs TRBV5-6 and TRBJ2-1, with D tentatively TRBD2 (6 bases). Germline loops: CDR1 SGHDT, CDR2 YYEEEE. The length of the CDR3 is 17 residues. The V end lost 6 bases, the J end lost 4 bases, and 23 bases lay between the germline ends. This CDR3 reads CASILWSGEFQYNEQFF. In DNA form, the CDR3 reads TGTGCCAGCATCCTCTGGTCGGGGGAGTTCCAGTACAATGAGCAGTTCTTC.

This clone showed up just a few times. The DNA for the CDR3 is TGTGCCACCAGTCGGGGGATGGGCAATCAGCCCCAGCATTTT. Encoded protein: CATSRGMGNQPQHF. The chain uses TRBV24-1 and TRBJ1-5, with TRBD1 as a possible D gene (5 bases). The V end was cut by 6 bases, the J end by 2 bases, with 10 bases between. The CDR3 is made up of 14 amino acids. Germline V lookup: CDR1 KGHDR, CDR2 SFDVKD.

This chain uses TRBV4-1 with TRBJ1-2; 7 nucleotides agree with TRBD1. Unmatched junction bases numbered 5, after V lost 3 bases and J lost 4 bases. Looked up from germline, CDR1 is MGHRA and CDR2 is YSYEKL. The CDR3 is made up of 14 amino acids. The CDR3 protein is CASSQKDRTYGYTF. In DNA, the CDR3 is TGCGCCAGCAGCCAGAAGGACAGGACCTATGGCTACACCTTC.

The genes are TRBV5-6 and TRBJ2-3; possible D gene TRBD2, 5 bases. From germline, CDR1 is SGHDT and CDR2 YYEEEE. Trimming took 0 bases from V and 2 from J, leaving 10 bases between them. There are 15 residues in the CDR3. The CDR3 sequence is CASSLGGVYTDTQYF. The CDR3 coding sequence is TGTGCCAGCAGCTTGGGGGGAGTCTACACAGATACGCAGTATTTT.